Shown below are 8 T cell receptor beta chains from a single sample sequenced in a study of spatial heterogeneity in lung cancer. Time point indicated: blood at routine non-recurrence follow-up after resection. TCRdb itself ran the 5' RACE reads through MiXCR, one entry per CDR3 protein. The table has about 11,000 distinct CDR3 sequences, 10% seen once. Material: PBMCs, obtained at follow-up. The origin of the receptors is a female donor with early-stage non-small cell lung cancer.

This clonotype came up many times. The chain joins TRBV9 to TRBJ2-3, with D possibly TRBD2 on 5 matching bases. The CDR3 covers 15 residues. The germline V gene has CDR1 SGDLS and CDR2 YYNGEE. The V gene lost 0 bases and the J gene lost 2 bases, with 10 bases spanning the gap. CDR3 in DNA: TGTGCCAGCAGCGTAGATTCGGGGTACACAGATACGCAGTATTTT. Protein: CASSVDSGYTDTQYF. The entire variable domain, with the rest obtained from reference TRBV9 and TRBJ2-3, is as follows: DSGVTQTPKHLITATGQRVTLRCSPRSGDLSVYWYQQSLDQGLQFLIQYYNGEERAKGNILERFSAQQFPDLHSELNLSSLELGDSALYFCASSVDSGYTDTQYFGPGTRLTVL.

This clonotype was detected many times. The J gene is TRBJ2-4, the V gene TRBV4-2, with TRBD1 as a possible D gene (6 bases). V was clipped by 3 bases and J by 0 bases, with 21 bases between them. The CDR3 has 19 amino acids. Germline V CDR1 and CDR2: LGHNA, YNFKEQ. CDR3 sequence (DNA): TGTGCCAGCAGCCAGGGTGAGACCACAGGGAATCTAGCCAAAAACATTCAGTACTTC. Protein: CASSQGETTGNLAKNIQYF.

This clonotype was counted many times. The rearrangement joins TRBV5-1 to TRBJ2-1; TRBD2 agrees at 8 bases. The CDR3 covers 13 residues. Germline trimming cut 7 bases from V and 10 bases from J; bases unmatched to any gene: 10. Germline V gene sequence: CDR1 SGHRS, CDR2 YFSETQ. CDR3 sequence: CASRGTSVNEQFF. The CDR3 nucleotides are TGCGCCAGCCGGGGGACTAGTGTGAACGAGCAGTTCTTC.

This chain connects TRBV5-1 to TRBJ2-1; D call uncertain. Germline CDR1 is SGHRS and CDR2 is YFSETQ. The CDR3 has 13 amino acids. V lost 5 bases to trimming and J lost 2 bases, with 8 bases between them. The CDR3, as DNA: TGCGCCAGCAGGGCAGTGACCTACAATGAGCAGTTCTTC. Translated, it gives CASRAVTYNEQFF.

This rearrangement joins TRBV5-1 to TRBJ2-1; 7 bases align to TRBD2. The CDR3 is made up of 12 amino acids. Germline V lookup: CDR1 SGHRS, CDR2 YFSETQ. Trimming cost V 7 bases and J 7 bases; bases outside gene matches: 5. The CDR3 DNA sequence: TGCGCCAGCGTGGGAGGGGTTAATGAGCAGTTCTTC. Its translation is CASVGGVNEQFF.

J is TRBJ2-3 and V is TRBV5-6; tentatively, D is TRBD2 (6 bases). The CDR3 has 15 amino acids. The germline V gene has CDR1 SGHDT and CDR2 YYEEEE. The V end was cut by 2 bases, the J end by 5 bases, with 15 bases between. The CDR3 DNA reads TGTGCCAGCAGCTTTTCCGGGAGTAGGGGAGATACGCAGTATTTT. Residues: CASSFSGSRGDTQYF.

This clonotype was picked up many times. CDR3 nucleotides: TGCAGTGCTAGAGATGATGGGTGGGGGTCTGGCAATGAGCAGTTCTTC. Its translation: CSARDDGWGSGNEQFF. The chain joins TRBV20-1 to TRBJ2-1; D is perhaps TRBD1 or TRBD2 (5 bases each). This CDR3 is built from 16 residues. V was clipped by 0 bases and J by 6 bases, with 18 bases between them. From germline, CDR1 is DFQATT and CDR2 SNEGSKA (reference sequence).

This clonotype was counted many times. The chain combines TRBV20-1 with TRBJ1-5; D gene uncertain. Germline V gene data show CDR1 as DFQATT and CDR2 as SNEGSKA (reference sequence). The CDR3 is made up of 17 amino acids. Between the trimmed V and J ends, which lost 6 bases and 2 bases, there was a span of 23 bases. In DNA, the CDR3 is TGCAGTGCCCCCTGGGCGGGAGGGAGGTTGGGCAATCAGCCCCAGCATTTT. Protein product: CSAPWAGGRLGNQPQHF.